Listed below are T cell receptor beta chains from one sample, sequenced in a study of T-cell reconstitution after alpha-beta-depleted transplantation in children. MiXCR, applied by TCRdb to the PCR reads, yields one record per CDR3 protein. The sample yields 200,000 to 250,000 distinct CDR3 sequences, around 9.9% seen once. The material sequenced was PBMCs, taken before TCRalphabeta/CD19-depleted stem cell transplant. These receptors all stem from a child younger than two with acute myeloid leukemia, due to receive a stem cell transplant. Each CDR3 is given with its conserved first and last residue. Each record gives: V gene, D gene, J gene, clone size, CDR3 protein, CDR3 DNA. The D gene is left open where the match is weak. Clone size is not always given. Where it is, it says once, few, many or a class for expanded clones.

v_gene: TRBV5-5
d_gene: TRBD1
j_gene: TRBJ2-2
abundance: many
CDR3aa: CASSATGAHLANTGELFF
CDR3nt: TGTGCCAGCAGCGCGACAGGGGCCCACCTAGCGAACACCGGGGAGCTGTTTTTT

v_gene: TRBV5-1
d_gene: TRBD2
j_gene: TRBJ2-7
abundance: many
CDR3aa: CASSLGLAETYEQYF
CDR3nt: TGCGCCAGCAGCTTGGGACTAGCGGAGACCTACGAGCAGTACTTC

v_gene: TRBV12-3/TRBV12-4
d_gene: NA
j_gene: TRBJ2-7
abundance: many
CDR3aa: CASSVRWYEQYF
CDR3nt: TGTGCCAGCAGCGTCCGCTGGTACGAGCAGTACTTC

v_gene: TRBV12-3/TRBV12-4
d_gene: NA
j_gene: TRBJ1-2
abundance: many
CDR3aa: CASSSGTNYGYTF
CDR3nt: TGTGCCAGCAGTTCCGGGACGAACTATGGCTACACCTTC

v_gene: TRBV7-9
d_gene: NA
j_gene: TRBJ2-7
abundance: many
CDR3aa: CASSFPHPGLTYEQYF
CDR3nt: TGTGCCAGCAGCTTTCCACATCCGGGGTTAACCTACGAGCAGTACTTC

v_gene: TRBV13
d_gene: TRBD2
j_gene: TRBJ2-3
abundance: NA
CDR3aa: CASSPTSGRPEDTQYF
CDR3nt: TGTGCCAGCAGCCCGACTAGCGGGCGGCCTGAGGATACGCAGTATTTT

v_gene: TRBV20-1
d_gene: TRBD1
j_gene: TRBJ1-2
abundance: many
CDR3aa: CSASDRIYGYTF
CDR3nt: TGCAGTGCTTCGGACAGGATCTATGGCTACACCTTC

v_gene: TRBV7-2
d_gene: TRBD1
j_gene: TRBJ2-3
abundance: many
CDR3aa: CASSRDRGTDTQYF
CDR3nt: TGCGCCAGCAGCCGGGACAGGGGCACAGATACGCAGTATTTT

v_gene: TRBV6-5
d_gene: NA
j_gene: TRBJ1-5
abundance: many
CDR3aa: CASSAGNQPQHF
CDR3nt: TGTGCCAGCAGTGCCGGGAATCAGCCCCAGCATTTT

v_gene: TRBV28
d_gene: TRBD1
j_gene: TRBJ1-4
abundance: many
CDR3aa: CASNNPQGAGEKLFF
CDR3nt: TGTGCCAGCAACAACCCACAGGGGGCCGGTGAAAAACTGTTTTTT

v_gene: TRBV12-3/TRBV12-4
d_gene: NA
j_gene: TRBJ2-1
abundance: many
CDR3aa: CASSLLGLRVNEQFF
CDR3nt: TGTGCCAGCAGTTTACTGGGCTTGAGGGTAAATGAGCAGTTCTTC

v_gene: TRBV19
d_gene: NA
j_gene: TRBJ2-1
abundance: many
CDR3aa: CASSIDAGVNEQFF
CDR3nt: TGTGCCAGTAGTATAGACGCCGGGGTTAATGAGCAGTTCTTC

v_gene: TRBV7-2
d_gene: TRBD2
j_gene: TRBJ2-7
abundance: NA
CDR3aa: CASSRILGASGSSSYEQYF
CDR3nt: TGTGCCAGCAGCCGTATTTTAGGGGCTAGCGGGAGTTCCTCCTACGAGCAGTACTTC

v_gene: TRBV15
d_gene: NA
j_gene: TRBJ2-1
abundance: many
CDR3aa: CATSRDLAFYNEQFF
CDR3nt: TGTGCCACCAGCAGAGATCTGGCGTTCTACAATGAGCAGTTCTTC

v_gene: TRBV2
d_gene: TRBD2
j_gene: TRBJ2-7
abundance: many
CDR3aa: CASSESLAGLYEQYF
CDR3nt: TGTGCCAGCAGTGAAAGTCTAGCGGGGCTTTACGAGCAGTACTTC

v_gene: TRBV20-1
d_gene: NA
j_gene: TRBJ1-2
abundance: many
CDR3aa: CSAPAGAIYGYTF
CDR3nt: TGCAGTGCTCCCGCAGGGGCGATCTATGGCTACACCTTC

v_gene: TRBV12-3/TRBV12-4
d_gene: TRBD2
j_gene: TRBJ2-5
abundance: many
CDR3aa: CASSSLAGRAETQYF
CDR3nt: TGTGCCAGCAGTTCCCTAGCGGGCCGAGCGGAGACCCAGTACTTC

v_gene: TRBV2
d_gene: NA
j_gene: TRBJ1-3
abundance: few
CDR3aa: CASSEADRFRGNTIYF
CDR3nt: TGTGCCAGCAGTGAAGCCGACAGGTTCCGTGGAAACACCATATATTTT

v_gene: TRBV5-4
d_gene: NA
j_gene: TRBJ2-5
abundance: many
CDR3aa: CASRQNDRSGYQETQYF
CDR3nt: TGTGCCAGCAGACAAAACGACAGGAGCGGGTACCAAGAGACCCAGTACTTC

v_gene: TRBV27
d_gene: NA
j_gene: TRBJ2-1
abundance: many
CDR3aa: CASSRFHSYNEQFF
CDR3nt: TGTGCCAGCAGTAGGTTCCACTCCTACAATGAGCAGTTCTTC

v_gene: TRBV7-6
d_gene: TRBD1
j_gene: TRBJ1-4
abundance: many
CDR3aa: CASSTRTGGSEKLFF
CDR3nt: TGTGCCAGCAGCACGCGGACAGGGGGGAGTGAAAAACTGTTTTTT

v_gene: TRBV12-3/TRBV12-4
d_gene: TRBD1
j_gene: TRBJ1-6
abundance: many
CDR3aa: CASSFGTGAQRPLHF
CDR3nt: TGTGCCAGCAGTTTCGGGACAGGCGCCCAGAGGCCCCTCCACTTT

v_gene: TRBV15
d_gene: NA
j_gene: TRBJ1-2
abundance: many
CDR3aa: CATSREPGIYGYTF
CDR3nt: TGTGCCACCAGCAGAGAACCAGGTATCTATGGCTACACCTTC

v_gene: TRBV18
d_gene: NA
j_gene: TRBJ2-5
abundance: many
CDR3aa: CASSIGEYQETQYF
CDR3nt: TGTGCCAGCTCAATAGGGGAGTACCAAGAGACCCAGTACTTC

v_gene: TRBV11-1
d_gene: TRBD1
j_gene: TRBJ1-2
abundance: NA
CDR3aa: CARSPPGQVPYF
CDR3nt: TGTGCCAGGAGCCCCCCGGGACAGGTCCCCTACTTC

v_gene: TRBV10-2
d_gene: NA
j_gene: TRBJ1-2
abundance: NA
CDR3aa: CASSERVQGLDYPF
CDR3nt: TGCGCCAGCAGTGAGAGGGTCCAGGGTCTTGACTACCCCTTC

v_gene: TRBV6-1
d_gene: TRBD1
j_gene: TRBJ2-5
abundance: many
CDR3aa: CASRGPGQGNKKTQYF
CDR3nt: TGTGCCAGCAGGGGACCGGGACAGGGGAATAAGAAGACCCAGTACTTC

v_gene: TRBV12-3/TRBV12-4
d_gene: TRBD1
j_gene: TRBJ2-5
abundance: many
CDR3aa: CASSKTGRETQYF
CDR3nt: TGTGCCAGCAGCAAGACAGGGCGGGAGACCCAGTACTTC